This T cell receptor (beta chain) was sequenced in a study of CD8+ T cells in alopecia areata. After isolation, RNA underwent reverse transcription to generate cDNA as the sequencing template. Profiling relied on immunoSEQ multiplex PCR, and the TCRdb table lists in-frame clones only, not all of them. The sample contains some 14,000 clones, 45% to 60% of which appear only once. Sorting of CD4+ cells into CD25+CD127- cells (for about five patients) was performed. Samples from alopecia areata patients were lesional scalp punch biopsies and peripheral blood. CDR1 MNHNY and CDR2 SVGAGI come from the germline V gene (reference sequence). The CDR3 covers 14 residues. J gave up 5 bases and V 6 bases, and 7 bases lay outside the gene matches.

This TCR was sampled from a human donor with alopecia areata. The gene calls are TRBV6-6 and TRBJ1-5; TRBD1 matches at 7 bases. Material for sequencing was CD4+ Tregs sorted from blood. CDR3 DNA: TGTGCCAGCAGAACGCAGGGGGGATATCAGCCCCAGCATTTT. This encodes CASRTQGGYQPQHF.